Below are 9 T cell receptor beta chains sequenced from a single sample in a study of shared clonotypes between healthy human individuals. Profiling relied on immunoSEQ multiplex PCR, and the TCRdb table lists in-frame clones only, not all of them. The sample includes more than 2,000,000 clones, roughly nine tenths seen only once; the top ten take 0.11% to 0.15%. The specimen sequenced was naive CD4+ T cells sorted from blood. Subset in this sample: CD45RA+ positively selected. These receptors were obtained from a man younger than 30 in good health.

This chain links TRBV6-5 with TRBJ2-1; 7 nucleotides agree with TRBD2. Per the germline V gene, CDR1 is MNHEY and CDR2 is SVGAGI. The CDR3 has 14 residues. V lost 5 bases and J lost 2; bases outside the gene matches: 3. As DNA, the CDR3 is TGTGCCAGCAGTATCGGACTAGCCTACAATGAGCAGTTCTTC. This translates into CASSIGLAYNEQFF.

The chain recombines TRBV7-9 with TRBJ2-1; 8 positions agree with TRBD2. The CDR3 has 15 residues. From germline, CDR1 is SEHNR and CDR2 FQNEAQ (reference sequence). V trimming: 5 bases; J trimming: 4 bases; junction bases outside the gene matches: 7. The CDR3 DNA reads TGTGCCAGCAGCCCACCCGGGACTAGATACAATGAGCAGTTCTTC. Translated: CASSPPGTRYNEQFF.

This sequence joins TRBV30 and TRBJ1-5; D might be TRBD1 (5 bases). CDR3 length equals 15 residues. Germline V gene sequence: CDR1 GTSNPN, CDR2 SVGIG (reference sequence). Trimming stripped 4 bases from V and 0 bases from J, with 13 bases between. In nucleotides, the CDR3 is TGTGCCTGGACAAAACAGGCTAATAGCAATCAGCCCCAGCATTTT. Amino acids: CAWTKQANSNQPQHF.

The rearrangement uses TRBV10-3 and TRBJ2-5, with 7 bases that match TRBD2. The CDR3 spans 13 residues. The ends lost 10 bases at V and 4 bases at J; junction bases unmatched: 9. The germline V gene has CDR1 ENHRY and CDR2 SYGVKD. The CDR3 sequence is CATSSGVGETQYF. CDR3 in DNA: TGTGCCACCTCCAGCGGGGTTGGAGAGACCCAGTACTTC.

V is TRBV5-6 and J is TRBJ2-6; 9 nucleotides agree with TRBD1. The CDR3 spans 18 residues. Per germline, CDR1 SGHDT and CDR2 YYEEEE. The J segment lost 2 bases and the V segment lost 1 base, leaving 7 bases of the junction unmatched. The chain's CDR3 is CASSLRYRGPTGANVLTF. The DNA of the CDR3 is TGTGCCAGCAGCTTGAGGTACAGGGGGCCGACTGGGGCCAACGTCCTGACTTTC.

V usage is TRBV7-9 and J usage is TRBJ2-7, with TRBD1 matching 9 bases. V was pared by 4 bases and J by 1 base, with 8 bases of the junction left unmatched. Germline V lookup: CDR1 SEHNR, CDR2 FQNEAQ (reference sequence). CDR3 size: 16 residues. The chain's CDR3 is CASSSPGTGYSYEQYF. The CDR3 nucleotides read TGTGCCAGCAGCTCCCCCGGGACAGGGTATTCCTACGAGCAGTACTTC.

V gene TRBV12-5 combines with J gene TRBJ2-2; 10 bases align to TRBD2. Losses at the gene ends were 4 bases for V and 3 bases for J; bases not matched to a gene: 14. Germline assignment: CDR1 LGHNT and CDR2 FRNRAP. The CDR3 contains 19 residues. CDR3 nucleotides: TGTGCTAGTGGTTCACTAATCGGGGCTAGCGGGAGCTACACCGGGGAGCTGTTTTTT. Translation gives CASGSLIGASGSYTGELFF.

The gene calls are TRBV9 and TRBJ2-1, with 8 nucleotides matching TRBD1. Germline CDR1 reads SGDLS; CDR2 reads YYNGEE. The J segment lost 6 bases and the V segment lost 1 base, leaving 9 bases of the junction unmatched. This CDR3 contains 16 residues. This CDR3 is CASSVIGQGLGNEQFF. CDR3 coding DNA: TGTGCCAGCAGCGTAATCGGACAGGGTTTGGGCAATGAGCAGTTCTTC.

This chain uses TRBV10-3 with TRBJ2-7; tentatively, D is TRBD1 or TRBD2 (5 bases each). Between the trimmed V and J ends, which lost 4 bases and 1 base, there was a span of 20 bases. CDR1 is ENHRY and CDR2 is SYGVKD in the germline V gene. The CDR3 totals 17 residues. CDR3 sequence: CAISASNPGTGSYEQYF. CDR3 in DNA: TGTGCCATCAGTGCGTCCAATCCCGGGACGGGATCCTACGAGCAGTACTTC.